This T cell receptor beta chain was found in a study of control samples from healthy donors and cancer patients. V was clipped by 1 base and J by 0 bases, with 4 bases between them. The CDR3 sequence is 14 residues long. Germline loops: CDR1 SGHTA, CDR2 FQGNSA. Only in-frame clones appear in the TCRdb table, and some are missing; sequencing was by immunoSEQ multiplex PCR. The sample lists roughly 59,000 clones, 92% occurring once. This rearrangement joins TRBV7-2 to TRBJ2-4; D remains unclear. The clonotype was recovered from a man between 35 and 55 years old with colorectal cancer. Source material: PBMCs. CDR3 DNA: TGTGCCAGCAGCTTAGAGGGAGCCAAAAACATTCAGTACTTC. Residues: CASSLEGAKNIQYF.